This TCR beta chain was sequenced for a study of CD8 T cells in Susac syndrome. This CDR3 has 15 amino acids. Trimming left V 4 bases short and J 2 bases short, with 12 bases between. Germline V gives CDR1 LGHDT, CDR2 YNNKEL (reference sequence). Random hexamers primed reverse transcription of 0.5 to 1 ug RNA. TCRdb re-derived calls from the immunoSEQ multiplex PCR reads in MiXCR, one entry per CDR3 protein. The profile shows approximately 120,000 distinct CDR3 sequences, 90% to 96% of them singletons. The CD8+ and CD4+ T cells were negatively isolated, with the TEMRA cells enriched by FACS. This receptor was obtained from a human donor in good health. The V gene is TRBV3-1, the J gene TRBJ2-1; D gene ambiguous. The sample comprised CD4+ T cells from PBMCs. The CDR3 region is CASSLRPATYNEQFF. The CDR3 coding sequence is TGTGCCAGCAGCCTTCGGCCGGCAACCTACAATGAGCAGTTCTTC.